This TCR beta chain originates from a study of T cells in Graves' hyperthyroidism and ophthalmopathy. General study results and limits: The model anticipated ophthalmopathy a median about 7 months pre-onset. In the blood, most expanded thyroid clonotypes above 0.001 appeared as well.

What was amplified from RNA transcripts were TCR beta CDR3 regions. With the HTBI primer set, the TCR CDR3 went through a first round of RT-PCR. TCRdb processed the multiplex PCR reads anew with MiXCR; each CDR3 protein has one entry. Of 550,000 to 700,000 distinct CDR3 sequences detected, more than 45% appear once; the ten largest clones hold 15% to 20%. Exclusions: uncontrolled infection, other autoimmune disease, pregnancy, lactation. Diagnosis relied on clinical symptoms, serum thyroxine and TRAb, thyroid ultrasound and orbital computed tomography. Trimming took off 2 bases at V and 7 bases at J, with 11 bases between the two ends. The germline CDR1 and CDR2 sequences are MNHEY and SVGAGI. This CDR3 region has 13 residues. The table lists this clonotype with a count of one. Its target is not known.

The chain joins TRBV6-5 to TRBJ1-1; no reliable D call. The TCR originated in an adult woman with Graves' disease, either hyperthyroidism or ophthalmopathy (not recorded which). Sequenced sample: peripheral blood or thyroid tissue (not recorded which). The CDR3 loop reads CASSYATAFEAFF. DNA for the CDR3: TGTGCCAGCAGTTACGCGACCGCCTTTGAAGCTTTCTTT.